These 10 T cell receptor beta chains came from one sample sequenced in a study of naive and memory T cell subsets. TCR cDNA received a 3' ligated oligonucleotide that carried a UMI. Four PCR rounds used nested alpha and beta constant region primers plus the SP2 primer. TCRdb re-derived calls from the 5' RACE reads in MiXCR, one entry per CDR3 protein. The sample lists about 48,000 distinct CDR3 sequences, approximately 4.5% seen once, with around 0.88% in the top ten. The receptors were sampled from a female donor in good health.

Many counts were recorded for this clonotype. The rearrangement joins TRBV19 to TRBJ1-5; the D is unclear. Trimming cost V 2 bases and J 6 bases, with 5 bases left between them. CDR3 length: 12 residues. Germline V gives CDR1 LNHDA, CDR2 SQIVND (reference sequence). The CDR3 region has the DNA TGTGCCAGTAGTATAATCGCTCAGCCCCAGCATTTT. It is translated as CASSIIAQPQHF.

This clonotype was seen many times. The chain couples TRBV20-1 to TRBJ1-5; 7 nucleotides agree with TRBD1. This CDR3 spans 15 amino acids. Germline V gene sequence: CDR1 DFQATT, CDR2 SNEGSKA (reference sequence). Germline trimming cut 4 bases from V and 6 bases from J; bases unmatched to any gene: 12. CDR3 nucleotides: TGCAGTGCTAAAACGGGCCAGGGGGGCTTTCAGCCCCAGCATTTT. As protein: CSAKTGQGGFQPQHF.

This clonotype was seen ten or more times. This sequence joins TRBV12-3 or TRBV12-4 and TRBJ2-7, with unresolved D. Trimming took 5 bases from V and 4 from J, leaving 18 bases between them. CDR3 length equals 15 residues. This CDR3 reads CASSLDGPLVYEQYF. CDR3 DNA: TGTGCCAGCAGTCTGGACGGTCCATTGGTTTACGAGCAGTACTTC.

This clonotype was seen ten or more times. The rearrangement joins TRBV20-1 to TRBJ2-4; 10 nucleotides match TRBD1. Germline V gene lookup returns CDR1 DFQATT and CDR2 SNEGSKA (reference sequence). Trimming took 6 bases from V and 6 from J; bases not matched to a gene: 8. CDR3 size: 14 residues. This chain's CDR3 is CSAPTGGNRNIQYF. The CDR3 DNA reads TGCAGTGCCCCGACAGGGGGCAACAGAAACATTCAGTACTTC.

Details on this clonotype: This may stem from a read error, because a much larger clone lies one nucleotide away. This sequence joins TRBV11-2 and TRBJ1-2; TRBD1 is a possible D gene (5 bases). Germline CDR1 SGHAT, CDR2 FQNNGV. This CDR3 contains 14 residues. The CDR3 region is CASSSIRVSYGDTF. DNA for the CDR3: TGTGCCAGCAGCTCCATCAGGGTTAGCTATGGCGACACCTTC.

CDR3 amino acids: CASSSRTGGEAQYF. The CDR3 DNA reads as TGTGCCAGCAGCTCCCGAACTGGGGGTGAGGCCCAGTACTTC. The V and J genes are TRBV5-4 and TRBJ2-5; the D gene could be TRBD1 or TRBD2 (5 bases each). V shed 3 bases and J shed 9 bases, with 18 bases lying between them. There are 14 residues in the CDR3. Germline CDR1 and CDR2: SGHNT and YYREEE (reference sequence).

Only a few counts were recorded for this clonotype. The chain carries TRBV20-1 and TRBJ1-6; D might be TRBD1 (6 bases). Trimming stripped 2 bases from V and 6 bases from J, with 20 bases between. This CDR3 spans 17 amino acids. Germline CDR1 and CDR2: DFQATT and SNEGSKA (reference sequence). The CDR3 spells CSARSGGAPNSNSPLHF. In nucleotides, the CDR3 is TGCAGTGCTAGATCTGGGGGGGCCCCCAACAGTAATTCACCCCTCCACTTT.

The sample holds many counts of this clonotype. The V and J genes are TRBV11-2 and TRBJ2-1; no clear D. Germline loops: CDR1 SGHAT, CDR2 FQNNGV. V was pared by 3 bases and J by 8 bases, with 14 bases between. CDR3 length: 14 residues. CDR3 loop: CASSLALTSDEQFF. CDR3 DNA sequence: TGTGCCAGCAGCTTGGCTTTAACGTCGGATGAGCAGTTCTTC.

The chain employs TRBV29-1 and TRBJ2-7, with 10 bases that match TRBD2. The germline V gene has CDR1 SQVTM and CDR2 ANQGSEA. CDR3 length: 13 amino acids. Unmatched junction bases numbered 3, after V lost 6 bases and J lost 1 base. As DNA, the CDR3 is TGCAGCGTCACTAGCGGGGCATCCTACGAGCAGTACTTC. Amino acids: CSVTSGASYEQYF.

This clonotype was detected many times. The chain joins TRBV20-1 to TRBJ2-5; TRBD2 aligns across 10 bases. Trimming at V came to 8 bases and at J to 4 bases, leaving 13 bases not matched to a gene. CDR3 length: 15 amino acids. Germline V gene sequence: CDR1 DFQATT, CDR2 SNEGSKA (reference sequence). CDR3 DNA sequence: TGCAGTCCACGAAGGCTAGCGGGAGACGGAGAGACCCAGTACTTC. Its translation: CSPRRLAGDGETQYF.